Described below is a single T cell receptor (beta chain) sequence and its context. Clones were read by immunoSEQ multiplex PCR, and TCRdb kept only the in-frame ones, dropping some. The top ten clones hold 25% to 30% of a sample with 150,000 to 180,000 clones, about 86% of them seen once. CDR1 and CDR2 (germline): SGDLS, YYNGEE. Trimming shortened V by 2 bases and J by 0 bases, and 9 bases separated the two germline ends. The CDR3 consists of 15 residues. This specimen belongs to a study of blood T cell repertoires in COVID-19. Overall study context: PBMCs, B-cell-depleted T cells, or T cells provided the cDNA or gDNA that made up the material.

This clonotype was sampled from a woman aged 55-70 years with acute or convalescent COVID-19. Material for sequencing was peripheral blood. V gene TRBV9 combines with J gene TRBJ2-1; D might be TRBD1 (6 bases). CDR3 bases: TGTGCCAGCAGCGTCACAGGGCACTCCTACAATGAGCAGTTCTTC. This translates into CASSVTGHSYNEQFF.